Below, one T cell receptor (beta chain) is given with its context. Its antigen is not yet known. Base-call qualities are not available, and no considerably larger clone is one nucleotide away. Including cysteine and phenylalanine, the CDR3 has 13 amino acids. The retained sequence is limited to the CDR3, 39 bases, with the frame set at the first base. The germline ends are 5 bases apart after V is trimmed by 2 bases and J by 3 bases. The germline V gene specifies MDHEN as CDR1 and SYDVKM as CDR2. This specimen comes from a study of human T cells and chemical hapten exposure listed by TCRdb under 2021. The study in broad terms: For sensitization, 2% DPC in acetone was applied to a 2 cm by 2 cm area of upper inner arm skin. Throughout the study period of about 22 weeks, patients also received therapeutic DPC doses to the scalp every week. Patch testing was performed on the upper back with Finn chambers containing 0.01% DPC, and the patch tests were scored after 6 days according to International Contact Dermatitis Research Group standards. Most of the patients in the cohort were female, and the cohort covered alopecia areata with under or over 50% scalp involvement, alopecia totalis and alopecia universalis. The libraries were sequenced as a pool, and the TCR yield per sample differed mostly because of small variations in library volumes within the pool. Peripheral blood TCR repertoire changes were tracked in vivo in alopecia patients during primary and secondary sensitization to the hapten diphenylcyclopropenone (DPC). Blood samples were taken from patients before sensitization (week 0) and then at 2, 6 and about 24 weeks after DPC sensitization. Blood for TCR sequencing was provided by twenty-nine alopecia patients at one to four time points (pre-sensitization, 2, 6 and 24 weeks). What the authors observed across the whole study: Repeated subsampling changed both the strength of the expansion versus patch-test correlation and the threshold at which the correlation became significant. DPC sensitization did not change the number of TCRs with a frequency above 1 in 1000, and there was no evidence of changes in global repertoire structure. All patients had alopecia, a presumed autoimmune disease, so their immune response might differ from that of healthy individuals. Patch test score was positively correlated with the number of PT1 expanded TCRs, with significance at thresholds 8, 16 and 32 but not at 4. Compared with pre-sensitization or healthy control sets, expanded TCRs formed significantly more large CDR3 similarity clusters, which is consistent with antigen-driven responses.

The time point label for this specimen denotes: pre-sensitization, week 0. The treatment or condition label, as the study defines it: therapeutic diphenylcyclopropenone sensitization with weekly scalp DPC. At each patch-test visit, blood was drawn before the patch test was applied. Patients were considered eligible if aged 18 to 70, diagnosed with alopecia and deemed suitable for DPC therapy, and patients were excluded if pregnant. Unfractionated whole blood was collected in Tempus Blood RNA tubes, and total RNA was extracted from that blood. Library preparation employed RACE. Sequencing instrument: NextSeq 500. During library preparation, unique molecular identifiers were attached to individual cDNA molecules so that TCRs could be counted quantitatively and reproducibly. Both TCR alpha and TCR beta chains were sequenced from each blood RNA sample. In the source study's methods: Samples had a median of roughly 87,000 TCRs, with a range from roughly 23,224 to 700,000. V, J and CDR3 annotation of the TCR reads was performed with the Decombinator software suite. For the PS versus PT1 abundance plots, all samples were subsampled to the same number of TCRs (28,000). Expanded TCRs were defined as absent before sensitization and observed at least eight times at the 2-week time point. In-frame beta chains were kept once TCRdb had trimmed the public reads at Q25 with fastp and called clones with MiXCR. Records with the same CDR3 protein are collapsed into one entry carrying the most frequent genes and DNA. The V and J calls were not made by the authors but by TCRdb's processing. For this sample the table gives 85,000 to 130,000 distinct CDR3 sequences, of which 12% were detected only once. The ten most abundant clones make up roughly 1.5% of the sample.

The receptor was derived from a woman between 50 and 59 years old with alopecia areata. Some clones in this sample may be carry-over from other donors' samples. The chain uses TRBV28 and TRBJ2-1, with no D gene named confidently. Sequencing was performed on whole blood, taken in connection with sensitization to the hapten diphenylcyclopropenone (DPC). CDR3 sequence: CASSLASYNEQFF. The nucleotide sequence is TGTGCCAGCAGTTTAGCTAGCTACAATGAGCAGTTCTTC. When the CDR3 is completed using the reference TRBV28 and TRBJ2-1 genes on either side, the full variable domain is DVKVTQSSRYLVKRTGEKVFLECVQDMDHENMFWYRQDPGLGLRLIYFSYDVKMKEKGDIPEGYSVSREKKERFSLILESASTNQTSMYLCASSLASYNEQFFGPGTRLTVL.